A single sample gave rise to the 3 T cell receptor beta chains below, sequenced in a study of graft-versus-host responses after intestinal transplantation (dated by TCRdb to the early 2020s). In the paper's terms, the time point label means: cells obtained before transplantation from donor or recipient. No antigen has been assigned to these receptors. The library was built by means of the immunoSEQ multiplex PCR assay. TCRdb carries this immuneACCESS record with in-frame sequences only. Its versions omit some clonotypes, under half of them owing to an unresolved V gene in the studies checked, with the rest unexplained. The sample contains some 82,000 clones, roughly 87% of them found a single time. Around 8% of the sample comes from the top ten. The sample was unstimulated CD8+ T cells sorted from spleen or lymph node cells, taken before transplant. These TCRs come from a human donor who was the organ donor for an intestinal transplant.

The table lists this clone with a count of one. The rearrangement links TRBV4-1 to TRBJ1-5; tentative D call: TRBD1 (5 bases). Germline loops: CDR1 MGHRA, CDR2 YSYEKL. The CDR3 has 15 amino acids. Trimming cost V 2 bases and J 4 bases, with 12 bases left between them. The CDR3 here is CASSQHGGGNQPQHF. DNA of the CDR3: TGCGCCAGCAGCCAACATGGCGGGGGGAATCAGCCCCAGCATTTT.

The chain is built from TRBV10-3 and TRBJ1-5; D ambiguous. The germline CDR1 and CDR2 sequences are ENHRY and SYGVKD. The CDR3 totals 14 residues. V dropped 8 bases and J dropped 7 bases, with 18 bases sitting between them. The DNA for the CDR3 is TGTGCCATCGGGAATCGGGGATACCGGCAGCCCCAGCATTTT. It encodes CAIGNRGYRQPQHF.

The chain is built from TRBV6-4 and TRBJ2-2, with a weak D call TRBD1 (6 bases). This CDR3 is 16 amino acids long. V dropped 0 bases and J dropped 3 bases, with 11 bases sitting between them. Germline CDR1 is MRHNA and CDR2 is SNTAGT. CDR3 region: CASSDSGARDTGELFF. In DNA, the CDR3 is TGTGCCAGCAGTGACTCGGGGGCCCGGGACACCGGGGAGCTGTTTTTT.